These 3 T cell receptor beta chains originate from one sample sequenced in a study of a mutant IDH1 vaccine in newly diagnosed glioma. Clones were read by immunoSEQ multiplex PCR, and TCRdb kept only the in-frame ones, dropping some. This sample yields around 80,000 clones, of which approximately 85% are seen a single time; approximately 0.8% belongs to the top ten. Which antigens these TCRs recognize remains unknown. The time point here: week 23, last vaccination. One vaccine dose held 300 ug of mutant IDH1 20-mer peptide and came with topical imiquimod. The sample in question was PBMCs, obtained from a glioma patient whose treatment included an IDH1 peptide vaccine. Receptor source: a woman aged 45-60 years with glioma.

This clone was picked up one time. CDR3 sequence reads: CASTLGTSGSNEQYF. The CDR3 coding sequence is TGTGCCAGCACCCTTGGGACTAGCGGGAGTAACGAGCAGTACTTC. The chain combines TRBV6-6 with TRBJ2-7; TRBD2 agrees at 14 bases. There are 15 residues in the CDR3. Germline V CDR1 and CDR2: MNHNY, SVGAGI (reference sequence). Trimming cost V 7 bases and J 5 bases; bases outside gene matches: 7.

The chain carries TRBV11-2 and TRBJ2-7; maybe TRBD1 (6 bases). V lost 6 bases and J 6 bases, leaving 24 bases between the germline ends. The germline gives CDR1 SGHAT, CDR2 FQNNGV. There are 16 residues in the CDR3. CDR3 nucleotide sequence: TGTGCCAGCAGTTATTCCCATGGACAGAATAGGGTCGAGCAGTACTTC. The encoded protein is CASSYSHGQNRVEQYF.

This chain links TRBV7-3 with TRBJ2-2; D ambiguous. The CDR3 loop spans 15 amino acids. CDR1 and CDR2 from the germline V gene are SGHTA and FQGTGA. The V end lost 6 bases, the J end lost 5 bases, and 16 bases lay between the germline ends. CDR3 in DNA: TGTGCCAGCAGTAACAGCGTCGGGCTGACCGGGGAGCTGTTTTTT. Encoded protein: CASSNSVGLTGELFF.